The 14 T cell receptor beta chains below were found in one sample sequenced in a study of T cells in Graves' hyperthyroidism and ophthalmopathy. TCR beta CDR3 sequences were amplified from RNA transcripts. An initial round of RT-PCR targeting the TCR CDR3 relied on the HTBI primer set. TCRdb re-called the multiplex PCR reads through MiXCR, storing one row per CDR3 protein. This table has around 600,000 distinct CDR3 sequences, roughly 15% appearing once. The sequencing sample was made of blood. Receptor source: a woman aged 35 to 49 with Graves' ophthalmopathy.

This clonotype has at least ten counts. The chain is built from TRBV6-5 and TRBJ1-2, with no clear D. Germline V lookup: CDR1 MNHEY, CDR2 SVGAGI. The length of the CDR3 is 13 residues. Between the trimmed V and J ends, which lost 2 bases and 2 bases, there was a span of 6 bases. The DNA of the CDR3 is TGTGCCAGCAGTTACCAGGTGAACTATGGCTACACCTTC. Translating it yields CASSYQVNYGYTF.

The chain carries TRBV6-1 and TRBJ2-5, with 9 bases lining up with TRBD1. CDR1 is MNHNS and CDR2 is SASEGT in the germline V gene. The ends lost 6 bases at V and 5 bases at J; junction bases unmatched: 7. The length of the CDR3 is 14 residues. CDR3 protein: CASSRTGVGETQYF. The CDR3 DNA reads TGTGCCAGCAGCAGGACAGGGGTCGGGGAGACCCAGTACTTC.

The chain uses TRBV7-9 and TRBJ1-1; maybe TRBD1 (5 bases). CDR3 length: 15 amino acids. V lost 0 bases and J lost 8, with 16 bases in between. Germline V lookup: CDR1 SEHNR, CDR2 FQNEAQ (reference sequence). The CDR3 protein is CASSLAGGSRQEAFF. The CDR3 DNA is TGTGCCAGCAGCTTAGCGGGCGGGTCCAGACAGGAAGCTTTCTTT.

The chain uses TRBV11-3 and TRBJ1-2; D gene ambiguous. With 7 bases removed from V and 4 bases from J, the gap between germline ends came to 16 bases. The CDR3 covers 14 residues. From germline, CDR1 is SGHNT and CDR2 YENEEA. Here the CDR3 DNA reads TGTGCCAGCACCTCATCAGGCAGAACCTATGGCTACACCTTC. As protein: CASTSSGRTYGYTF.

This clonotype was found many times. The rearrangement joins TRBV6-1 to TRBJ2-1, with TRBD1 matching 7 bases. This CDR3 has 14 residues. V dropped 4 bases and J dropped 3; count of bases not matched to a gene: 3. The germline gives CDR1 MNHNS, CDR2 SASEGT. As DNA, the CDR3 is TGTGCCAGCAGTGCCGGGACAGACTACAATGAGCAGTTCTTC. Protein product: CASSAGTDYNEQFF.

The chain joins TRBV20-1 to TRBJ1-1; D not certain. Per germline, CDR1 DFQATT and CDR2 SNEGSKA (reference sequence). This CDR3 has 11 amino acids. Trimming took off 7 bases at V and 1 base at J, with 7 bases between the two ends. The DNA of the CDR3 is TGCAGTGGGCAGACGAACACTGAAGCTTTCTTT. Translating gives CSGQTNTEAFF.

This clonotype was counted ten times or more. The gene calls are TRBV28 and TRBJ1-6; TRBD1 matches 7 bases. CDR3 length: 14 residues. Germline V gene data show CDR1 as MDHEN and CDR2 as SYDVKM. V was clipped by 5 bases and J by 10 bases; unmatched bases: 8. This CDR3 is CASSPSLQGSPLHF. CDR3 DNA: TGTGCCAGCAGTCCGTCCTTACAGGGGTCACCCCTCCACTTT. Combining the CDR3 with reference TRBV28 and TRBJ1-6 gives the whole variable domain DVKVTQSSRYLVKRTGEKVFLECVQDMDHENMFWYRQDPGLGLRLIYFSYDVKMKEKGDIPEGYSVSREKKERFSLILESASTNQTSMYLCASSPSLQGSPLHFGNGTRLTVT.

The V gene is TRBV19, the J gene TRBJ1-5; D not resolved. The CDR3 extends over 15 amino acids. V was cut by 3 bases and J by 0 bases, with 9 bases left in between. CDR1 and CDR2 (germline): LNHDA, SQIVND (reference sequence). The DNA of the CDR3 is TGTGCCAGTAGTATTGCCACTGTTAGCAATCAGCCCCAGCATTTT. Its translation is CASSIATVSNQPQHF.

This clonotype was found many times. J is TRBJ1-2 and V is TRBV6-2 or TRBV6-3; D is uncertain. The V gene's germline CDR1 is MNHEY and CDR2 SVGEGT. This CDR3 has 11 residues. V lost 5 bases to trimming and J lost 8 bases, with 9 bases between them. The CDR3 region is CASSTMAGYTF. The CDR3 nucleotides are TGTGCCAGCAGTACAATGGCCGGCTACACCTTC.

About this clonotype itself: Sequence at one end of the junction differs from germline and may be a read error. This sequence joins TRBV5-8 and TRBJ2-1; possibly TRBD2 for D (6 bases). CDR1 is SGHTS, CDR2 YDEGEE, per germline. There are 16 residues in the CDR3. The CDR3 DNA sequence: TGTGCCGGCAGCTTGGGGCTAGCGCGACTTTACAATGAGCAGTTCTTC. As protein: CAGSLGLARLYNEQFF.

The V and J genes are TRBV20-1 and TRBJ2-4; TRBD1 agrees at 9 bases. Looked up from germline, CDR1 is DFQATT and CDR2 is SNEGSKA (reference sequence). The CDR3 extends over 15 amino acids. V shed 6 bases, J shed 1 base, and the junction held 7 bases outside the gene matches. The CDR3 protein is CSALTGGNAKNIQYF. CDR3 DNA: TGCAGTGCCCTGACAGGGGGGAATGCCAAAAACATTCAGTACTTC.

This clonotype was counted ten times or more. The V gene is TRBV2, the J gene TRBJ2-5; TRBD1 aligns across 11 bases. CDR1 and CDR2 from the germline V gene are SNHLY and FYNNEI. This CDR3 comprises 15 residues. V lost 6 bases to trimming and J lost 2 bases; unmatched junction nucleotides: 5. The CDR3 region is CASRGQGATQETQYF. CDR3 DNA sequence: TGTGCCAGCAGAGGACAGGGGGCGACTCAAGAGACCCAGTACTTC.

This chain links TRBV20-1 with TRBJ1-5; D perhaps matches TRBD1 (6 bases). The CDR3 extends over 13 amino acids. Looked up from germline, CDR1 is DFQATT and CDR2 is SNEGSKA (reference sequence). V was shortened by 5 bases and J by 6 bases, with 14 bases between the two germline ends. The CDR3 protein is CSAQQGRAQPQHF. In DNA, the CDR3 is TGCAGTGCTCAGCAGGGGAGGGCTCAGCCCCAGCATTTT.

This clonotype was picked up a small number of times. The chain has TRBV18 and TRBJ2-7; 7 positions match TRBD1. V lost 1 base to trimming and J lost 7 bases; unmatched junction nucleotides: 16. The CDR3 totals 17 residues. The germline gives CDR1 KGHSH, CDR2 LQKENI. As DNA, the CDR3 is TGTGCCAGCTCACCACTGTCCCCGGGACAGTCTACGTTAGAGCAGTACTTC. Its protein is CASSPLSPGQSTLEQYF.